The 5 T cell receptor beta chains in this list originate from one sample, sequenced in a study of beta chain features in type 1 diabetes. Every bit of the isolated RNA underwent reverse transcription, so sequencing read expressed TCRB transcripts. Sequencing used immunoSEQ multiplex PCR; TCRdb keeps in-frame clones, though not all of them. The sample has roughly 150,000 clones; around 10% are singletons. Sequencing was performed on central memory CD4+ T cells from blood. These receptors were collected from a man younger than 35 in good health.

This chain links TRBV5-1 with TRBJ2-3; 13 bases agree with TRBD2. From germline, CDR1 is SGHRS and CDR2 YFSETQ. V was pared by 3 bases and J by 1 base, with 5 bases of the junction left unmatched. CDR3 size: 17 residues. In DNA, the CDR3 is TGCGCCAGCAGCTCGGGACTAGCGGGGTCTGGCACAGATACGCAGTATTTT. Translating gives CASSSGLAGSGTDTQYF.

V is TRBV25-1 and J is TRBJ1-1, with D perhaps TRBD1 (5 bases). The CDR3 contains 15 residues. V was pared by 4 bases and J by 0 bases, with 12 bases between. Germline lookup yields CDR1 MGHDK and CDR2 SYGVNS. The chain's CDR3 is CASSGIQTVNTEAFF. CDR3 nucleotide sequence: TGTGCCAGCAGTGGGATCCAGACAGTGAACACTGAAGCTTTCTTT. Using reference TRBV25-1 and TRBJ1-1 for the parts outside the CDR3, the full variable domain is EADIYQTPRYLVIGTGKKITLECSQTMGHDKMYWYQQDPGMELHLIHYSYGVNSTEKGDLSSESTVSRIRTEHFPLTLESARPSHTSQYLCASSGIQTVNTEAFFGQGTRLTVV.

This clone was seen a few times. One junction end disagrees with the germline gene, perhaps due to a read error. The V and J genes are TRBV7-2 and TRBJ2-5; 13 bases are a match to TRBD2. CDR3 length equals 13 residues. Per germline, CDR1 SGHTA and CDR2 FQGNSA. The CDR3 DNA is TGTGCCAGCAGCTTAGCGCTGGGACTAGCGGGGCACTTC. Encoded protein: CASSLALGLAGHF.

J is TRBJ2-2 and V is TRBV4-3; 12 positions match TRBD1. The CDR3 is 15 residues long. Losses at the gene ends were 4 bases for V and 6 bases for J; bases not matched to a gene: 3. Germline lookup yields CDR1 LGHNA and CDR2 YSLEER. In nucleotides, the CDR3 is TGCGCCAGCAGCCCGGGACAGGGGGCCCCCGGGGAGCTGTTTTTT. Amino acids: CASSPGQGAPGELFF.

This clone was counted between two and nine times. This rearrangement joins TRBV6-1 to TRBJ2-4, with unresolved D. Germline V CDR1 and CDR2: MNHNS, SASEGT. The V and J ends lost 5 bases and 9 bases respectively, with 17 bases between them. The CDR3 totals 14 residues. In DNA, the CDR3 is TGTGCCAGCAGTTCTCTCGTAGCAAGTGGCATTCAGTACTTC. Protein sequence: CASSSLVASGIQYF.